This T cell receptor beta chain was identified in a study of T cell repertoires in cytomegalovirus infection. Across the whole study: CMV infection plus the matching HLA type was flagged by public TCR beta signatures. Findings of the study overall: In two of eight donors, the top clonotype was HLA-C-restricted CMV-specific. Using cumulative public TCR beta family frequency, the authors identified those who carried CMV together with the relevant HLA.

About this clonotype itself: Antigen specificity is unknown.

MiXCR, applied by TCRdb to the reads, yields one record per CDR3 protein. The table lists around 320,000 distinct CDR3 sequences, over 7.5% of them singletons, with around 4% in the top ten. This receptor was identified in a human donor in good health (CMV status not recorded). Some clones in this sample may be carry-over from other donors' samples. The sequenced sample was PBMCs.

The CDR3 protein is CAGGITEAYEQYF. The CDR3 DNA follows: TGTGCCGGAGGGATAACGGAAGCCTACGAGCAGTACTTC. This chain uses TRBV2 with TRBJ2-7; maybe TRBD2 (6 bases). V shed 11 bases and J shed 2 bases, with 16 bases lying between them. CDR1 and CDR2 from the germline V gene are SNHLY and FYNNEI. This CDR3 comprises 13 residues.